This T cell receptor beta chain was sequenced during a study of cytomegalovirus exposure and HLA in healthy donors. Overall study context: Early released data had tens of millions of unique TCRs, all coming from HLA-typed donors.

Study-wide findings and caveats: Reports indicate that TCR beta sequences accurately predicted the HLA-A and HLA-B alleles of most subjects.

This clone occurred once. Antigen specificity is unknown. The CDR3 extends over 14 amino acids. V lost 7 bases, J lost 7 bases, and 16 bases lay in between. The germline V gene encodes CDR1 SNHLY and CDR2 FYNNEI. The PCR used 60 Vbeta and 13 Jbeta primers. Produced via immunoSEQ multiplex PCR; TCRdb's table is partial and in-frame only. The sample consists of hundreds of thousands of clones, about 80% of them appearing once. The sequence came from a young man in good health and CMV-seronegative. Sequenced material: PBMCs. The chain is built from TRBV2 and TRBJ1-4; the D gene is possibly TRBD1 (5 bases). The CDR3 loop reads CASKVQGGPEKLFF. The CDR3 bases are TGTGCCAGCAAAGTTCAGGGAGGGCCTGAAAAACTGTTTTTT. The variable domain in full, completed from reference TRBV2 and TRBJ1-4, reads EPEVTQTPSHQVTQMGQEVILRCVPISNHLYFYWYRQILGQKVEFLVSFYNNEISEKSEIFDDQFSVERPDGSNFTLKIRSTKLEDSAMYFCASKVQGGPEKLFFGSGTQLSVL.